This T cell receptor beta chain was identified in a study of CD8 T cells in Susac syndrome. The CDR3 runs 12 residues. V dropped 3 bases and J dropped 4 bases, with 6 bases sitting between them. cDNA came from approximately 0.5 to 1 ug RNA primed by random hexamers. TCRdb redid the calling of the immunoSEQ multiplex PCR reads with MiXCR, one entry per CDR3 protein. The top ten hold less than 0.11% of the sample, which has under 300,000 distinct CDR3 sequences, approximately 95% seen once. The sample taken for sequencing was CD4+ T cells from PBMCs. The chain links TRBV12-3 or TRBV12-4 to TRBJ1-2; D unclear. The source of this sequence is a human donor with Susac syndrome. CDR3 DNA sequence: TGTGCCAGCAGTTTGCGATCCTATGGCTACACCTTC. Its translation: CASSLRSYGYTF.